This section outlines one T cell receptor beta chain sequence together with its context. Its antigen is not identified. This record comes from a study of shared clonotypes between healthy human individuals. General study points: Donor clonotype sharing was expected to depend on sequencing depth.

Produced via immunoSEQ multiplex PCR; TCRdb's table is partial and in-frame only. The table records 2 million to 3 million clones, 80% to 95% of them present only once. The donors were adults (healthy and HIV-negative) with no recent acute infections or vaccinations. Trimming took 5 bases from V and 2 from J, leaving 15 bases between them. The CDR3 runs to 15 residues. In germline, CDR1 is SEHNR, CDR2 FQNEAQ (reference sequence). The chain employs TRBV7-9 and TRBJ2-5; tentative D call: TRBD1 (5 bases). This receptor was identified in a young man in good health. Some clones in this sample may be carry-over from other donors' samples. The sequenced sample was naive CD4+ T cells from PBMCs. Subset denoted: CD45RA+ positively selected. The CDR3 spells CASSPRPDTQETQYF. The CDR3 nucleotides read TGTGCCAGCAGCCCCAGGCCGGACACTCAAGAGACCCAGTACTTC. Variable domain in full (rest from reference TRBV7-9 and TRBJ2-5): DTGVSQNPRHKITKRGQNVTFRCDPISEHNRLYWYRQTLGQGPEFLTYFQNEAQLEKSRLLSDRFSAERPKGSFSTLEIQRTEQGDSAMYLCASSPRPDTQETQYFGPGTRLLVL.